Listed here are 13 T cell receptor beta chains from one sample, sequenced in a study. TCRdb re-called the 5' RACE reads through MiXCR, storing one row per CDR3 protein. The sample has some 9,200 distinct CDR3 sequences, less than 15% seen once. The sorted Tregs were CD4+CD25+CD127-/low cells. The sample consisted of Tregs sorted from blood. These receptors all come from a female donor with breast cancer.

This clonotype was recorded once. This may be a read error, as it is one base from a much larger clone. As the CDR3 is not closed by the conserved phenylalanine or tryptophan, this likely results from a read error. The CDR3 DNA follows: TGTGCCAGCAGCTTTTATGACACTGAAGCTTTCTTA. This sequence encodes CASSFYDTEAFL. V usage is TRBV7-2 and J usage is TRBJ1-1; D gene ambiguous. Germline V gene sequence: CDR1 SGHTA, CDR2 FQGNSA. The CDR3 sequence is 12 residues long. Trimming took off 3 bases at V and 3 bases at J, with 5 bases between the two ends.

Many counts were recorded for this clonotype. The chain links TRBV7-9 to TRBJ2-7, with 7 bases fitting TRBD1. This CDR3 is built from 15 residues. The V gene end was trimmed by 0 bases and the J gene end by 2 bases; junction bases not matched to a gene: 4. CDR1 is SEHNR and CDR2 is FQNEAQ in the germline V gene (reference sequence). CDR3: CASSLARGQTYEQYF. CDR3 bases: TGTGCCAGCAGCTTAGCGAGGGGACAGACCTACGAGCAGTACTTC.

In its sample, this clonotype was seen many times. This chain connects TRBV29-1 to TRBJ2-6, with no clear D. Germline V gives CDR1 SQVTM, CDR2 ANQGSEA. Trimming pared 3 bases from V and 0 bases from J, leaving 3 bases between. This CDR3 contains 13 residues. Here the CDR3 reads CSVEGSGANVLTF. In DNA form, the CDR3 reads TGCAGCGTTGAGGGCTCTGGGGCCAACGTCCTGACTTTC.

This sequence joins TRBV5-3 and TRBJ1-5, with a possible D match to TRBD1 (6 bases). TRBV5-3 counts as an open reading frame of uncertain function. CDR3 length: 14 residues. V was cut by 4 bases and J by 3 bases, with 11 bases left in between. CDR3: CARSRQVPNQPQHF. The CDR3 bases are TGTGCCAGAAGCCGACAGGTCCCCAATCAGCCCCAGCATTTT.

This clonotype was detected only a few times. V usage is TRBV19 and J usage is TRBJ1-2; D remains ambiguous. The CDR3 has 11 amino acids. The germline V and J ends were trimmed by 5 bases and 4 bases, with 5 bases remaining between them. Germline assignment: CDR1 LNHDA and CDR2 SQIVND (reference sequence). The CDR3 nucleotides are TGTGCCAGTAGTCGGGCCTATGGCTACACCTTC. Encoded protein: CASSRAYGYTF.

At least ten counts were recorded for this clonotype. J is TRBJ2-1 and V is TRBV5-1, with TRBD1 as a possible D gene (5 bases). This CDR3 has 15 residues. V was shortened by 0 bases and J by 5 bases, with 12 bases between the two germline ends. Per the germline V gene, CDR1 is SGHRS and CDR2 is YFSETQ. This chain's CDR3 is CASSLEGPHNNEQFF. The DNA for the CDR3 is TGCGCCAGCAGCTTGGAGGGGCCGCACAACAATGAGCAGTTCTTC.

Judged by abundance, this clonotype is medium-sized. The J gene is TRBJ2-3, the V gene TRBV4-3, with 11 positions matching TRBD2. The CDR3 has 19 residues. V dropped 0 bases and J dropped 0; count of bases not matched to a gene: 8. Germline V gene data show CDR1 as LGHNA and CDR2 as YSLEER. The CDR3: CASSQEGRLAGGSTDTQYF. In DNA form, the CDR3 reads TGCGCCAGCAGCCAAGAGGGAAGGCTAGCGGGAGGTAGCACAGATACGCAGTATTTT.

This clonotype is large by share. CDR3 nucleotides: TGCAGCGTCCCTGGGGGGGCGGGACACAACAATGAGCAGTTCTTC. Protein sequence: CSVPGGAGHNNEQFF. The rearrangement links TRBV29-1 to TRBJ2-1, with D possibly TRBD2 on 7 matching bases. V was cut by 6 bases and J by 5 bases, with 20 bases left in between. This CDR3 is 15 amino acids long. CDR1 is SQVTM, CDR2 ANQGSEA, per germline.

This clonotype is termed medium-sized. V usage is TRBV7-3 and J usage is TRBJ2-2, with a tentative D call TRBD1 (5 bases). Germline values: CDR1 SGHTA, CDR2 FQGTGA. The CDR3 is 14 amino acids. Trimming left V 0 bases short and J 3 bases short, with 5 bases between. The DNA of the CDR3 is TGTGCCAGCAGCTTAACCAGGGACACCGGGGAGCTGTTTTTT. The encoded protein is CASSLTRDTGELFF. Looking up the rest from reference TRBV7-3 and TRBJ2-2 gives the full variable domain: GAGVSQTPSNKVTEKGKYVELRCDPISGHTALYWYRQSLGQGPEFLIYFQGTGAADDSGLPNDRFFAVRPEGSVSTLKIQRTERGDSAVYLCASSLTRDTGELFFGEGSRLTVL.

This clonotype was counted only a few times. This chain joins TRBV30 and TRBJ2-1; perhaps TRBD2 as D (6 bases). Trimming took off 2 bases at V and 12 bases at J, with 23 bases between the two ends. The CDR3 is 15 amino acids. Germline V lookup: CDR1 GTSNPN, CDR2 SVGIG (reference sequence). CDR3: CAWSPTGTLPRGQFF. CDR3 coding DNA: TGTGCCTGGAGTCCTACCGGGACTTTGCCTCGAGGGCAGTTCTTC.

This clonotype has only a few counts. The chain employs TRBV2 and TRBJ1-2; D not resolved. Germline loops: CDR1 SNHLY, CDR2 FYNNEI. Trimming pared 5 bases from V and 6 bases from J, leaving 7 bases between. This CDR3 contains 11 residues. The DNA for the CDR3 is TGTGCCAGCAGTTACTTTAATGGCTACACCTTC. Its translation is CASSYFNGYTF.

This clonotype has a count of ten or more. The chain combines TRBV3-1 with TRBJ2-3; the match to TRBD1 covers 8 bases. There are 16 residues in the CDR3. Germline-derived CDR1 and CDR2 are LGHDT and YNNKEL (reference sequence). Trimming cost V 2 bases and J 9 bases; bases outside gene matches: 13. CDR3: CASSQTLWGGQGTQYF. For the CDR3, the DNA is TGTGCCAGCAGCCAAACCCTCTGGGGCGGACAGGGAACGCAGTATTTT.

As concerns this clonotype: Given the absence of the conserved phenylalanine or tryptophan at the CDR3 end, a read error is likely. V is TRBV5-1 and J is TRBJ1-6; D is uncertain. The CDR3 is 16 amino acids. V lost 1 base and J lost 2, with 10 bases in between. Germline V gene data show CDR1 as SGHRS and CDR2 as YFSETQ. The CDR3 region is CASSLTEAPYNSPLHS. DNA of the CDR3: TGCGCCAGCAGCTTGACAGAGGCCCCCTATAATTCACCCCTCCACTCT.